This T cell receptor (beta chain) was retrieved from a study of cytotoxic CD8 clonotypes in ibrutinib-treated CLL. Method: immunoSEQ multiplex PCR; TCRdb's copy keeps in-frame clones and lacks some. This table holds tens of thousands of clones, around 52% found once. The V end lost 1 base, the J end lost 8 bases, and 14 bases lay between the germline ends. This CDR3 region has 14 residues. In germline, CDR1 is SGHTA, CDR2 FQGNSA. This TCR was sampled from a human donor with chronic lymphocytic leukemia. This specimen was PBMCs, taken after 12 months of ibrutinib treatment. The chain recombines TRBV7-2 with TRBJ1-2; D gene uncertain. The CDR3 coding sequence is TGTGCCAGCAGCTTAGATTGGGCCGAGTGGGGCTACACCTTC. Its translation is CASSLDWAEWGYTF.